This is a list of T cell receptor beta chains from one sample in a study of CD8 T cells in Susac syndrome. One entry per CDR3 protein, called by TCRdb with MiXCR from the immunoSEQ multiplex PCR reads. Among about 84,000 distinct CDR3 sequences listed, approximately 96% were seen once. Sequenced: CD8+ T cells from PBMCs. The receptors shown here come from a human donor with Susac syndrome. Each CDR3 is given with its conserved first and last residue. A D gene is named only where the DNA matches it firmly. Expanded clones are given a class, and other clones once, few, many or no size at all.

d_call j_call v_call clone_size cdr3_nt cdr3_aa
- TRBJ2-7 TRBV7-8 - TGTGCCAGCAGCTTAGCGGGCCGGCGGACCTACGAGCAGTACTTC CASSLAGRRTYEQYF
- TRBJ2-7 TRBV29-1 - TGCAGCGTTGAGGGCGGGCCAGAAGGGCGGCGTGGAGAGCAGTACTTC CSVEGGPEGRRGEQYF
- TRBJ2-5 TRBV7-7 - TGTGCTAGCAGCCCCTGGACAGACCTGGGGGAGACCCAGTACTTC CASSPWTDLGETQYF
TRBD2 TRBJ2-1 TRBV27 - TGTGCCAGCGCACGGGGGGGGCCGGGCTACAATGAGCAGTTCTTC CASARGGPGYNEQFF
- TRBJ2-5 TRBV7-9 - TGTGCCAGCAGCTCGTCTGAGGGAATCCAAGAGACCCAGTACTTC CASSSSEGIQETQYF
- TRBJ2-3 TRBV20-1 - TGCAGTGCTAGAGATCTTGGCGGCGACCGCCCAGATACGCAGTATTTT CSARDLGGDRPDTQYF
- TRBJ2-7 TRBV19 - TGTGCCAGTAGAGCCACAGCCGAATTCTACGAGCAGTACTTC CASRATAEFYEQYF
TRBD1 TRBJ1-4 TRBV7-9 - TGTGCCAGCAGCTCGGGACAGGGGCGTGAACCTAATGAAAAACTGTTTTTT CASSSGQGREPNEKLFF
- TRBJ2-3 TRBV7-8 - TGTGCCAGCAGGATGACAGCCTACACAGATACGCAGTATTTT CASRMTAYTDTQYF
TRBD1 TRBJ2-7 TRBV27 - TGTGCCAGCAGCCCCGGGACAGCCTTCTCCTACGAGCAGTACTTC CASSPGTAFSYEQYF
TRBD1 TRBJ2-1 TRBV4-3 - TGCGCCAGCAGCCAAGACGGGACAGGGGGGGCCTACAATGAGCAGTTCTTC CASSQDGTGGAYNEQFF
- TRBJ2-7 TRBV5-1 once TGCGCCAGCAGCCTTGCCAGATGGGAAAACGAGCAGTACTTC CASSLARWENEQYF
TRBD2 TRBJ2-7 TRBV5-1 - TGCGCCAGCAGCCCCCGACCTTCTTTACTAGCGGGATCCTACGAGCAGTACTTC CASSPRPSLLAGSYEQYF
TRBD2 TRBJ2-3 TRBV3-1 - TGTGCCAGCAGCCCCCCCGGGGGGGGCAAATTTAGCACAGATACGCAGTATTTT CASSPPGGGKFSTDTQYF
TRBD1 TRBJ2-3 TRBV20-1 - TGCAGTGCTAGAGATATGACAGGGCGCACAGATACGCAGTATTTT CSARDMTGRTDTQYF
TRBD1 TRBJ2-2 TRBV20-1 - TGCAGTGCCCGACAGGGGCGTTGGGCCGGGGAGCTGTTTTTT CSARQGRWAGELFF
TRBD2 TRBJ2-1 TRBV9 - TGTGCCAGCAGCCCAGGCCCTAGCGGGAGGGCCAAAGGAAATGAGCAGTTCTTC CASSPGPSGRAKGNEQFF
- TRBJ2-5 TRBV12-3/TRBV12-4 - TGTGCCAGCAGAGCAGGGGATCAAGAGACCCAGTACTTC CASRAGDQETQYF
- TRBJ2-7 TRBV11-2 few TGTGCCAGCAGCTTATCCGGGCCTTTCGGCCACGAGCAGTACTTC CASSLSGPFGHEQYF
- TRBJ1-2 TRBV30 - TGTGCCTGGAGCGCCGCGATATTCGATGGCTACACCTTC CAWSAAIFDGYTF
TRBD1 TRBJ2-3 TRBV7-9 - TGTGCCAGCAGTCTTGGACAGGGTAGCACAGATACGCAGTATTTT CASSLGQGSTDTQYF
TRBD1 TRBJ1-1 TRBV7-9 few TGTGCCAGCAGCTTAGCGGGGACAGGGAACACTGAAGCTTTCTTT CASSLAGTGNTEAFF
- TRBJ1-2 TRBV20-1 - TGCAGTGCTACATACCGGGACCCTCAACGGGGCTATGGCTACACCTTC CSATYRDPQRGYGYTF
- TRBJ2-3 TRBV29-1 - TGCAGCGTTGTTAGCGTGAGAACAGATACGCAGTATTTT CSVVSVRTDTQYF
TRBD1 TRBJ2-5 TRBV7-2 - TGTGCCACTGCGAGACAGGGTCAAGTGGGCAACCCCACTCAAGAGACCCAGTACTTC CATARQGQVGNPTQETQYF
- TRBJ1-1 TRBV29-1 - TGCAGCGTTGAAGATCCGGTGAACACTGAAGCTTTCTTT CSVEDPVNTEAFF
TRBD1 TRBJ2-1 TRBV12-3/TRBV12-4 - TGTGCCAGCAGTTTACAGGGGGATGAGCAGTTCTTC CASSLQGDEQFF
- TRBJ1-5 TRBV20-1 - TGCAGTGCTAGAGAATTTTCGACAGGCCGCAATCAGCCCCAGCATTTT CSAREFSTGRNQPQHF
- TRBJ1-1 TRBV30 - TGTGCCTGGATCGGGGTCTGGGACACTGAAGCTTTCTTT CAWIGVWDTEAFF
- TRBJ1-2 TRBV7-9 - TGTGCCAGCAGCTTAACCACCGACAGTTACTATGGCTACACCTTC CASSLTTDSYYGYTF
- TRBJ2-5 TRBV15 - TGTGCCACCGCGGAGTTGCAAGAGACCCAGTACTTC CATAELQETQYF
- TRBJ2-1 TRBV5-1 - TGCGCCAGCAGCTTAGGCGGGGTCGATGAGCAGTTCTTC CASSLGGVDEQFF
- TRBJ2-5 TRBV7-9 - TGTGCCAGCAGGGACTACCAAGAGACCCAGTACTTC CASRDYQETQYF
- TRBJ1-5 TRBV6-2/TRBV6-3 - TGTGCCAGCAGCCCCGACAGTACCATGAGCAATCAGCCCCAGCATTTT CASSPDSTMSNQPQHF
- TRBJ1-2 TRBV20-1 once TGCAGTGCTAGAGAGTACAGGGTACCCCATGGCTACACCTTC CSAREYRVPHGYTF
- TRBJ2-7 TRBV7-9 - TGTGCCAGCAGCCTGAGCAACCCCTACGAGCAGTACTTC CASSLSNPYEQYF
- TRBJ1-5 TRBV20-1 - TGCAGTGCTAGAGTCCTGATGGGGGCTGGTCAGCCCCAGCATTTT CSARVLMGAGQPQHF
- TRBJ2-1 TRBV27 - TGTGCCAGCACCCCAAGTGTGGGGCACTCCTTGGGCTCCTACAATGAGCAGTTCTTC CASTPSVGHSLGSYNEQFF
- TRBJ2-2 TRBV7-9 - TGTGCCAGCAGCGCACCCCGGCCCGGGGAGCTGTTTTTT CASSAPRPGELFF